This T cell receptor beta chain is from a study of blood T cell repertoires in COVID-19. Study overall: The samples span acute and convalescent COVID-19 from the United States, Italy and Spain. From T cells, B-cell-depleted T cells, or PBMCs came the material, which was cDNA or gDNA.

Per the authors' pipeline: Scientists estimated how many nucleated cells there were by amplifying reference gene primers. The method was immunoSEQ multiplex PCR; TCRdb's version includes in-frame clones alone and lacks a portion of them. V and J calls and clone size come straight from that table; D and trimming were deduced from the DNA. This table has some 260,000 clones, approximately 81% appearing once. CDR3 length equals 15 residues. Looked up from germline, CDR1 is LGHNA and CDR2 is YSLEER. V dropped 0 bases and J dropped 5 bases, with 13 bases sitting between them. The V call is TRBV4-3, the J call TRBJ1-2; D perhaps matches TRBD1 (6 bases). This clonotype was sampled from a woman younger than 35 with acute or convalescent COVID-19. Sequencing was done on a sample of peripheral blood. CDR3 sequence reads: CASSQDRGQNYGYTF. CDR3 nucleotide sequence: TGCGCCAGCAGCCAAGATAGAGGACAGAATTATGGCTACACCTTC.